This T cell receptor beta chain was documented in a study of T cell responses to AZD1222 COVID-19 vaccine. General observations from the study: Recipients of two AZD1222 doses showed rising Spike-specific TCR breadth and depth. Among the donors, most were white British and more were female, and clonal diversity was possibly underestimated.

V was trimmed by 1 base and J by 1 base, leaving 8 bases between them. The CDR3 is 14 amino acids. The germline CDR1 and CDR2 sequences are GTSNPN and SVGIG (reference sequence). This clone came up a few times. Its antigen remains unknown. Sequencing was performed with immunoSEQ multiplex PCR; in TCRdb, only in-frame clones are kept and a portion is missing. The table includes 65,000 to 80,000 clones, 83% detected once. The chain couples TRBV30 to TRBJ1-5, with D perhaps TRBD1 (6 bases). This clonotype was sampled from an adult who received the AZD1222 COVID-19 vaccine. Material: peripheral blood, obtained 28 days after the second AZD1222 dose. CDR3 protein: CAWSAGASNQPQHF. The CDR3, as DNA: TGTGCCTGGAGTGCAGGGGCGAGCAATCAGCCCCAGCATTTT.